Presented here are 17 T cell receptor beta chains from one specimen sequenced in a study of a mutant IDH1 vaccine in newly diagnosed glioma. This sample's time point: week 35, safety follow-up. In the vaccine, a single dose held 300 ug of the mutant IDH1 20-mer peptide, along with topical imiquimod. Their recognized antigens are unknown. Only in-frame clones appear in the TCRdb table, and some are missing; sequencing was by immunoSEQ multiplex PCR. The sample holds about 54,000 clones, 80% to 90% seen once. The sequencing here drew on PBMCs, taken from a glioma patient whose treatment included an IDH1 peptide vaccine. These TCRs come from a woman aged 18-29 years with glioma.

J is TRBJ2-3 and V is TRBV7-3; 8 nucleotides line up with TRBD2. J was trimmed by 2 bases and V by 6 bases; bases with no gene match: 7. Germline loops: CDR1 SGHTA, CDR2 FQGTGA. This CDR3 has 15 amino acids. This CDR3 is CASSPQRGYTDTQYF. For the CDR3, the DNA is TGTGCCAGCAGTCCTCAGCGGGGGTACACAGATACGCAGTATTTT.

The chain carries TRBV10-3 and TRBJ1-3, with a weak D call TRBD1 (5 bases). V lost 10 bases and J lost 0, with 16 bases in between. CDR3 length equals 15 residues. The germline V gene has CDR1 ENHRY and CDR2 SYGVKD. DNA of the CDR3: TGTGCCACCCGGGGCCCGGCCCCCTCTGGAAACACCATATATTTT. Protein product: CATRGPAPSGNTIYF.

The J gene is TRBJ1-5, the V gene TRBV19, with D tentatively TRBD1 (6 bases). The germline V gene encodes CDR1 LNHDA and CDR2 SQIVND (reference sequence). The CDR3 sequence is 21 residues long. Trimming left V 1 base short and J 0 bases short, with 25 bases between. The CDR3 loop is CASSIGGWWGTSRSSNQPQHF. CDR3 sequence (DNA): TGTGCCAGTAGTATAGGGGGTTGGTGGGGGACAAGTAGAAGTAGCAATCAGCCCCAGCATTTT.

This clone has more than one count but fewer than ten. This rearrangement joins TRBV18 to TRBJ1-2, with D tentatively TRBD1 (5 bases). The germline V gene encodes CDR1 KGHSH and CDR2 LQKENI. Between the trimmed V and J ends, which lost 3 bases and 4 bases, there was a span of 24 bases. CDR3 length equals 18 residues. Written as DNA, the CDR3 is TGTGCCAGCTCACCCCAGACCCGGAGCTCAAGGGGTTTCTATGGCTACACCTTC. It specifies CASSPQTRSSRGFYGYTF.

This rearrangement joins TRBV10-2 to TRBJ2-3; 13 bases are a match to TRBD2. V gave up 7 bases and J gave up 3 bases; unmatched junction bases: 13. CDR3 size: 18 residues. The germline V gene encodes CDR1 WSHSY and CDR2 SAAADI. The CDR3 reads CASKGLAGANRPTDTQYF. For the CDR3, the DNA is TGCGCCAGCAAAGGACTAGCGGGGGCGAACCGACCAACAGATACGCAGTATTTT.

This chain uses TRBV6-5 with TRBJ2-3; 7 nucleotides align to TRBD2. There are 14 residues in the CDR3. From germline, CDR1 is MNHEY and CDR2 SVGAGI. The trim removed 7 bases at V and 3 bases at J, leaving 7 bases unmatched. CDR3 DNA: TGTGCCAGCAAAGGCGGGGGAGAGACAGATACGCAGTATTTT. Translating gives CASKGGGETDTQYF.

The chain recombines TRBV7-9 with TRBJ2-1; TRBD2 agrees at 10 bases. The germline gives CDR1 SEHNR, CDR2 FQNEAQ (reference sequence). CDR3 length: 16 residues. V lost 4 bases to trimming and J lost 10 bases; unmatched junction nucleotides: 13. The CDR3 coding sequence is TGTGCCAGCAGCTCCCGAAGAGCGGGAGGGCCGGGAGAGCAGTTCTTC. Encoded protein: CASSSRRAGGPGEQFF.

This clone has more than one count but fewer than ten. The CDR3 sequence is CAWSAGAFGTTEAFF. CDR3 nucleotide sequence: TGTGCCTGGAGTGCCGGGGCCTTTGGCACCACTGAAGCTTTCTTT. The rearrangement uses TRBV30 and TRBJ1-1; maybe TRBD1 (5 bases). CDR1 is GTSNPN, CDR2 SVGIG, per germline (reference sequence). This CDR3 comprises 15 residues. The V end lost 1 base, the J end lost 4 bases, and 16 bases lay between the germline ends.

The chain couples TRBV2 to TRBJ2-5; D gene uncertain. Germline CDR1 SNHLY, CDR2 FYNNEI. V was cut by 3 bases and J by 3 bases, with 8 bases left in between. The CDR3 loop spans 13 amino acids. The CDR3 DNA is TGTGCCAGCAGTGAGCCTAGTAAAGAGACCCAGTACTTC. This sequence encodes CASSEPSKETQYF.

The chain is built from TRBV7-6 and TRBJ1-6; D call uncertain. CDR3 length equals 13 residues. Germline assignment: CDR1 SGHVS and CDR2 FNYEAQ. The germline V and J ends were trimmed by 1 base and 6 bases, with 4 bases remaining between them. CDR3 region: CASSLELNSPLHF. CDR3 nucleotide sequence: TGTGCCAGCAGCTTAGAGCTTAATTCACCCCTCCACTTT.

The chain combines TRBV5-5 with TRBJ1-3, with 9 bases aligning to TRBD1. V shed 4 bases, J shed 6 bases, and the junction held 17 bases outside the gene matches. The CDR3 loop spans 18 amino acids. Germline CDR1 reads SGHKS; CDR2 reads YYEKEE (reference sequence). CDR3: CASSRIWDRVLLKNTIYF. The CDR3 DNA is TGTGCCAGCAGCCGAATTTGGGACAGGGTCCTCTTGAAAAACACCATATATTTT.

The chain has TRBV2 and TRBJ1-2; D remains ambiguous. The CDR3 has 12 amino acids. The germline V and J ends were trimmed by 6 bases and 4 bases, with 9 bases remaining between them. Germline CDR1 and CDR2: SNHLY and FYNNEI. CDR3 DNA sequence: TGTGCCAGCAGGGGGTGGGCCTATGGCTACACCTTC. Residues: CASRGWAYGYTF.

The chain carries TRBV29-1 and TRBJ2-7; no firm D call. The germline gives CDR1 SQVTM, CDR2 ANQGSEA. Trimming removed 4 bases from V and 4 bases from J, with 14 bases in between. The CDR3 runs to 13 residues. The chain's CDR3 is CSVATGVVYEQYF. CDR3 coding DNA: TGCAGCGTTGCTACCGGAGTAGTTTACGAGCAGTACTTC.

CDR3 in DNA: TGTGCCAGCAGCCGAGTACAGGGTCCTTATAGCAATCAGCCCCAGCATTTT. Amino acids: CASSRVQGPYSNQPQHF. The chain uses TRBV7-9 and TRBJ1-5; TRBD1 is a possible D gene (6 bases). The germline V gene encodes CDR1 SEHNR and CDR2 FQNEAQ (reference sequence). Between the trimmed V and J ends, which lost 5 bases and 0 bases, there was a span of 17 bases. CDR3 length equals 17 residues.

This chain joins TRBV7-9 and TRBJ2-7; the D is unclear. V lost 0 bases, J lost 2 bases, and 14 bases lay in between. The CDR3 is made up of 16 amino acids. The germline V gene has CDR1 SEHNR and CDR2 FQNEAQ (reference sequence). CDR3 nucleotide sequence: TGTGCCAGCAGCTTAGCGAGTGTGGGTTTTACCTACGAGCAGTACTTC. It translates to CASSLASVGFTYEQYF.

This clone has only one observation. The chain joins TRBV6-6 to TRBJ2-1; D is uncertain. The CDR3 totals 12 residues. The V and J ends lost 3 bases and 8 bases respectively, with 8 bases between them. Germline CDR1 is MNHNY and CDR2 is SVGAGI (reference sequence). CDR3 residues: CASSYFMDEQFF. CDR3 DNA sequence: TGTGCCAGCAGTTATTTCATGGATGAGCAGTTCTTC.

This clone was seen once. The rearrangement joins TRBV7-8 to TRBJ1-1; D is unresolved. Trimming cost V 3 bases and J 6 bases, with 11 bases left between them. CDR1 is SGHVS, CDR2 FQNEAQ, per germline. This CDR3 contains 13 residues. CDR3 bases: TGTGCCAGCAGCTTTGCAGGTTGGTCTGAAGCTTTCTTT. Protein sequence: CASSFAGWSEAFF.